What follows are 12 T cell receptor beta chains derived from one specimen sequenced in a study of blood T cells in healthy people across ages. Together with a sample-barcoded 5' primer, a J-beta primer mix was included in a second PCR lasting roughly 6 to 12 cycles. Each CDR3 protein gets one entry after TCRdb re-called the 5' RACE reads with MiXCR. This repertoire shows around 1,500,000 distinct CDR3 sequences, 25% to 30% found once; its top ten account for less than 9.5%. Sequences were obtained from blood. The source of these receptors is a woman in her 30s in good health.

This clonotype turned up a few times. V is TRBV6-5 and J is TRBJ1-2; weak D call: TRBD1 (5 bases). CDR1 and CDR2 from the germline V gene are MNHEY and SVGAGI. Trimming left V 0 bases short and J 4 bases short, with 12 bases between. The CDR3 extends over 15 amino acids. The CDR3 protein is CASSYSEAGSYGYTF. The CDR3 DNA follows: TGTGCCAGCAGTTACTCAGAGGCAGGGAGCTATGGCTACACCTTC.

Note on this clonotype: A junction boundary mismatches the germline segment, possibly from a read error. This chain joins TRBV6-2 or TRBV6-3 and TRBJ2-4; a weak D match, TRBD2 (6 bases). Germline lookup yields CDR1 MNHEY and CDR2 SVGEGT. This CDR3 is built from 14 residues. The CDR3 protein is CASRYGGEPNEQCF. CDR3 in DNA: TGTGCCTCCCGGTATGGCGGGGAGCCTAACGAGCAGTGCTTC.

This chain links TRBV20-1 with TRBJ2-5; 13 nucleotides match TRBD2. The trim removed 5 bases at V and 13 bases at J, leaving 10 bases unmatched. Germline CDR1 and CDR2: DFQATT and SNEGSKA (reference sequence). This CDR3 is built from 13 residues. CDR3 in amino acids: CSAGGLAGFSPYF. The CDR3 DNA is TGCAGTGCTGGGGGACTAGCGGGATTTTCGCCGTACTTC.

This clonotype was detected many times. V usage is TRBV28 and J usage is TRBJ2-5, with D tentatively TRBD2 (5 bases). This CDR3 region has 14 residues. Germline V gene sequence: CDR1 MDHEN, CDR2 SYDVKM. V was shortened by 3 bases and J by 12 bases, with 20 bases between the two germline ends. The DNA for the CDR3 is TGTGCCAGCAGTTTCGGAGGCCCAGAGCGGTCCAAGTACTTC. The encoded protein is CASSFGGPERSKYF.

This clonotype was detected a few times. The chain's CDR3 is CASSKGSGERYEQYF. For the CDR3, the DNA is TGTGCCAGCAGCAAAGGTTCGGGGGAGAGATACGAGCAGTACTTC. J is TRBJ2-7 and V is TRBV21-1; TRBD1, the table's D call, lacks a check against the DNA. TRBV21-1 is classified as a pseudogene. This CDR3 has 15 amino acids.

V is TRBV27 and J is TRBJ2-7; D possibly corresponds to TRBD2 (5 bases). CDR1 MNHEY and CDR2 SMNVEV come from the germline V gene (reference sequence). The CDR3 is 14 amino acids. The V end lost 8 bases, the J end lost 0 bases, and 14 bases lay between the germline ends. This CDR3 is CASARLGSSYEQYF. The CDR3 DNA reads TGTGCCAGCGCGAGGCTAGGGAGCTCCTACGAGCAGTACTTC.

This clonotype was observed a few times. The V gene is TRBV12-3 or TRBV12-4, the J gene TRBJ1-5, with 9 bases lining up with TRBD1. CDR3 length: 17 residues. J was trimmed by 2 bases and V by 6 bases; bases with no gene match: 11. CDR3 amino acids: CASRPQGAGSGNQPQHF. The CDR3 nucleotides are TGTGCCAGCAGGCCACAGGGGGCCGGGAGCGGCAATCAGCCCCAGCATTTT.

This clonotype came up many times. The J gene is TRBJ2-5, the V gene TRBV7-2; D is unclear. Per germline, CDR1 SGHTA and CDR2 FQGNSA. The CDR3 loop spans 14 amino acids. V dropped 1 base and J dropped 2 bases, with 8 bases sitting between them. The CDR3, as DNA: TGTGCCAGCAGCTTAGGGTTACCGCAAGAGACCCAGTACTTC. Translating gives CASSLGLPQETQYF.

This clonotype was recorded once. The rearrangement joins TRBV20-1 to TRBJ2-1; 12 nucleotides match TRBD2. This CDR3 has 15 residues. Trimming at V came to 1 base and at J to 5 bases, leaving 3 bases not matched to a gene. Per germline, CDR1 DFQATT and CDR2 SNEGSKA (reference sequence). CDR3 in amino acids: CSARGLAGDDNEQFF. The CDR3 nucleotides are TGCAGTGCTAGAGGACTAGCGGGGGACGACAATGAGCAGTTCTTC.

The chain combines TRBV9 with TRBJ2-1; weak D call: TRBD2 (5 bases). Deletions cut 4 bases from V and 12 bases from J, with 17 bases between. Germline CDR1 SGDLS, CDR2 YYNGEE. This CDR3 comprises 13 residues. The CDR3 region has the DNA TGTGCCAGCAGCCGGATTGGCTTCGAGGGGCAGTTCTTC. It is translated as CASSRIGFEGQFF.

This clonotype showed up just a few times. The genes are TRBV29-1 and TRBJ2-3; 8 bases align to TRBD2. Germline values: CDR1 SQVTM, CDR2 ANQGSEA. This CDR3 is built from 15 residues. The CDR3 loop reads CTQFPGGPGTDTQYF. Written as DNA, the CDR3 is TGCACCCAATTCCCGGGGGGGCCAGGCACAGATACGCAGTATTTT.

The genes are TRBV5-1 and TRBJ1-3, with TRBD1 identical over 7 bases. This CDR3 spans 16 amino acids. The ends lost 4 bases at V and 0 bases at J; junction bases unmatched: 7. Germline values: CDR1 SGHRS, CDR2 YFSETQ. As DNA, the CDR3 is TGCGCCAGCAGCGGGAAGACAGGGAGCTCTGGAAACACCATATATTTT. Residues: CASSGKTGSSGNTIYF.